This T cell receptor beta chain came from a study of PD-1 blockade in classical Hodgkin lymphoma. Germline CDR1 and CDR2: MDHEN and SYDVKM. The length of the CDR3 is 12 residues. The V end lost 6 bases, the J end lost 7 bases, and 10 bases lay between the germline ends. The count of this clone is one. Its antigen remains unidentified. Clones were sequenced by immunoSEQ multiplex PCR, and TCRdb holds only the in-frame ones, with some missing. Of nearly 100,000 clones in the sample, approximately 88% were seen once. Study-level findings and limits: Causes of the repertoire differences remain undefined, possibly disease activity or prior therapy.

Relapse after autologous stem cell transplantation occurred in every patient, and brentuximab vedotin exposure varied. This chain links TRBV28 with TRBJ1-5; possibly TRBD1 for D (6 bases). This clonotype was sampled from a human donor with classical Hodgkin lymphoma. The material was peripheral blood mononuclear cells (PBMCs), obtained at baseline. CDR3 DNA: TGTGCCAGCAGCACGGGGGCCCAGCCCCAGCATTTT. As protein: CASSTGAQPQHF.